These 5 T cell receptor beta chains originate from one sample sequenced in a study of CD4 and CD8 cells across lung adenocarcinoma regions. TCRdb itself ran the PCR reads through MiXCR, one entry per CDR3 protein. This table has about 12,000 distinct CDR3 sequences, under 55% appearing once. Sequenced material: CD8+ T cells from the margin of a lung tumor. The receptors stem from a female donor with lung adenocarcinoma. The CD4 and CD8 labels of this study may be unreliable.

This clonotype was counted between two and nine times. The rearrangement joins TRBV12-3 or TRBV12-4 to TRBJ2-1; D is ambiguous. The J call may not be correct, given that the DNA end is closer to TRBJ2-5. The CDR3 consists of 14 residues. CDR3 sequence reads: CASSFDKLKETQYF. The CDR3, as DNA: TGTGCCAGCAGTTTCGACAAACTAAAAGAGACCCAGTACTTC.

The CDR3 DNA reads TGTGCCAGCAGTGAAGCGGGAGGTCGGCAGTACTTC. Its protein product is CASSEAGGRQYF. The V gene is TRBV6-1, the J gene TRBJ2-1; D is perhaps TRBD2 (6 bases). The J call may be wrong; the DNA end is better matched by TRBJ2-7. This CDR3 region has 12 residues. Per germline, CDR1 MNHNS and CDR2 SASEGT.

This clonotype was counted only a few times. The CDR3 nucleotides read TGTGCCAGCAGCGCCCCGGACAGGGGGGTGAACACTGAAGCTTTCTTT. It translates to CASSAPDRGVNTEAFF. This chain joins TRBV4-2 and TRBJ1-1; TRBD1 agrees at 10 bases. The V and J ends lost 5 bases and 0 bases, in that order; junction bases with no gene match: 6. Germline CDR1 LGHNA, CDR2 YNFKEQ. The CDR3 is 16 residues long.

The gene calls are TRBV6-1 and TRBJ2-1; 9 positions agree with TRBD1. Germline V gene lookup returns CDR1 MNHNS and CDR2 SASEGT. The CDR3 totals 12 residues. The V gene end was trimmed by 6 bases and the J gene end by 8 bases; junction bases not matched to a gene: 2. The CDR3 protein is CASRRTGDEQFF. In nucleotides, the CDR3 is TGTGCCAGCAGACGGACAGGGGATGAGCAGTTCTTC.

Only a few counts were recorded for this clonotype. The V call is TRBV30, the J call TRBJ2-1, with TRBD2 identical over 13 bases. The end of the DNA is better explained by TRBJ2-5, so the J call may be wrong. Germline CDR1 GTSNPN, CDR2 SVGIG (reference sequence). CDR3 length equals 17 residues. The chain's CDR3 is CAWIGTSGKGRGETQYF. CDR3 sequence (DNA): TGTGCCTGGATCGGGACTAGCGGGAAAGGGAGGGGGGAGACCCAGTACTTC.